This T cell receptor (beta chain) appears in the sequencing data of a study of cytomegalovirus exposure and HLA in healthy donors. Notes on the study in general: Most CMV-associated TCR beta chains appeared HLA-restricted in a later analysis. Most subjects had HLA-A and HLA-B alleles reportedly predicted accurately by TCR beta sequences.

Both 60 Vbeta primers and 13 Jbeta primers went into the PCR. TCRdb keeps only in-frame clones here, not all; method: immunoSEQ multiplex PCR. The table lists under 200,000 clones, about four fifths of them singletons. A remark on this clone: Its specificity is not known.

The V end lost 0 bases, the J end lost 9 bases, and 15 bases lay between the germline ends. Germline V lookup: CDR1 LGHNA, CDR2 YNFKEQ. CDR3 size: 16 residues. The sample comprised PBMCs. The V call is TRBV4-2, the J call TRBJ1-6; no definite D call. The sequence was collected from a woman aged 50 to 65 in good health and CMV-seropositive. The CDR3 spells CASSQDPTGKGSPLHF. The CDR3 DNA is TGTGCCAGCAGCCAAGATCCGACGGGGAAGGGTTCACCCCTCCACTTT.